The rows below give T cell receptor beta chains drawn from one sample of a study of blood T cell repertoires in COVID-19. Data came from immunoSEQ multiplex PCR; TCRdb stores just in-frame clones and leaves some out. The repertoire consists of around 270,000 clones, with about 87% occurring once and the leading ten covering 2.3%. The specimen was peripheral blood. The origin of the receptors is a woman aged 45-59 years with acute or convalescent COVID-19. The CDR3 runs from the conserved cysteine through the conserved F or W. The D gene is left open where the match is weak. Some rows mark clone size as missing; the rest say once, few, many or name a class of expanded clone.

j_call	v_call	d_call	clone_size	cdr3_nt	cdr3_aa
TRBJ1-3	TRBV9	NA	once	TGTGCCAGCAGCGTAATCGGGGGGGTTGCGAGAAACACCATATATTTT	CASSVIGGVARNTIYF
TRBJ2-7	TRBV15	TRBD1	NA	TGTGCCACCAGCCAAGGACAGGGTGCCTACGAGCAGTACTTC	CATSQGQGAYEQYF
TRBJ2-7	TRBV7-9	NA	NA	TGTGCCAGCAGCTGGAGGGCAGGGAACAACGAGCAGTACTTC	CASSWRAGNNEQYF
TRBJ2-5	TRBV5-4	NA	NA	TGTGCCAGCAGCTTGATCTCCGGAGAGACCCAGTACTTC	CASSLISGETQYF
TRBJ2-5	TRBV18	NA	NA	TGTGCCAGCTCCACGGTCGCGGGGGCCAACCAAGAGACCCAGTACTTC	CASSTVAGANQETQYF
TRBJ2-2	TRBV12-3/TRBV12-4	NA	NA	TGTGCCAGCAGGGGGAGGTCCACCGGGGAGCTGTTTTTT	CASRGRSTGELFF
TRBJ2-7	TRBV6-1	TRBD1	NA	TGTGCCAGCAGTGAATTGGACAGGGGTTACGAGCAGTACTTC	CASSELDRGYEQYF
TRBJ1-1	TRBV6-5	NA	NA	TGTGCCAGCAGCCCCGCCGGTGAAGCTTTCTTT	CASSPAGEAFF
TRBJ2-1	TRBV11-3	TRBD2	few	TGTGCCAGCAGCTTGGGTCTAGCGGGCATATACTCCTACAATGAGCAGTTCTTC	CASSLGLAGIYSYNEQFF
TRBJ2-7	TRBV3-1/TRBV3-2	TRBD1	NA	TGTGCCAGCAGCCAAGGGACAGGGTTATACGAGCAGTACTTC	CASSQGTGLYEQYF
TRBJ2-1	TRBV6-1	NA	NA	TGTGCCAGCAGTGAATCGCCAGGGTACAATGAGCAGTTCTTC	CASSESPGYNEQFF
TRBJ1-2	TRBV19	TRBD1	NA	TGTGCCAGTAGTATAGCTCTAACAAGGGACAGCCCTTTAGGCTACACCTTC	CASSIALTRDSPLGYTF
TRBJ1-1	TRBV15	NA	NA	TGTGCCACCCGGAGGAACACTGAAGCTTTCTTT	CATRRNTEAFF